This T cell receptor (beta chain) was sequenced for a study of shared clonotypes between healthy human individuals. The donor population consisted of healthy HIV-negative adults with no recent acute infections or vaccinations. Worth noting for this clone: Its antigen remains unknown.

Ten immunoSEQ deep assay plates served to sequence unsorted PBMC DNA. TCRdb's table, derived via immunoSEQ multiplex PCR, lists solely in-frame clones and lacks some. The sample consists of around 440,000 clones, roughly four fifths of them appearing once. Study observations and caveats: Sequencing depth was a factor that was expected to affect clonotype sharing among donors.

V shed 4 bases and J shed 10 bases, with 22 bases lying between them. The CDR3 extends over 15 amino acids. Germline V gene data show CDR1 as SGDLS and CDR2 as YYNGEE. Sequencing used PBMCs. This rearrangement joins TRBV9 to TRBJ2-3, with D perhaps matching TRBD2 (6 bases). The sequence derives from a woman between 40 and 55 years old in good health. Some clones in this sample may be carry-over from other donors' samples. The CDR3 DNA follows: TGTGCCAGCAGCCCTATGGGGGACTTCTCAATAGCGCAGTATTTT. Residues: CASSPMGDFSIAQYF.